This entry is about one TCR beta chain. What it recognizes is unknown. These donors, healthy bone marrow donors, were studied. The PCR ran on 60 Vbeta and 13 Jbeta primers. Data came from immunoSEQ multiplex PCR; TCRdb stores just in-frame clones and leaves some out. This table holds roughly 130,000 clones, approximately 80% found once. V was cut by 4 bases and J by 5 bases, with 15 bases left in between. This CDR3 spans 14 amino acids. Germline-derived CDR1 and CDR2 are SGHNT and YYREEE (reference sequence). These data come from a study of cytomegalovirus exposure and HLA in healthy donors. General study points: CMV serostatus stood as the only immune exposure information on hand. In an earlier analysis, in roughly 600 donors, most V segments appeared productive either ~90% or ~30% of the time.

The sequenced material came from PBMCs. The TCR was taken from a woman aged 40 to 55 in good health and CMV-seronegative. The genes are TRBV5-4 and TRBJ1-1, with a weak D call TRBD1 (6 bases). CDR3 loop: CASSLNRDGTEAFF. CDR3 in DNA: TGTGCCAGCAGCCTTAACAGGGATGGGACTGAAGCTTTCTTT.